The clone carrying this TCR beta chain was seen many times. What it binds is not known. The sample belongs to a study of T-cell memory formation after mild COVID-19. Study as a whole: In these data, TCR clusters were largely donor specific.

cDNA libraries for TCR alpha and TCR beta, carrying sample barcodes and UMIs, came from 5'RACE with constant-segment primers. TCRdb re-analysed the 5' RACE reads in MiXCR, keeping a single row per CDR3 protein. The table has around 530,000 distinct CDR3 sequences, less than 25% seen once. Germline V lookup: CDR1 SGHRS, CDR2 YFSETQ. Trimming shortened V by 2 bases and J by 4 bases, and 9 bases separated the two germline ends. The CDR3 spans 14 residues. The study's findings and limits: Some SARS-CoV-2-responding clones were already detected in memory before infection. Day 15 to 85 contractors were CD4/CD8 balanced; later expanders leaned CD4+.

The rearrangement joins TRBV5-1 to TRBJ2-2; D not certain. This sequence originates from an adult woman who had mild COVID-19 (a few samples of this study predate the infection). Cell type and time point are not known. The sample comprised PBMCs or a T cell subset sorted from them (not recorded which). This CDR3 reads CASSFRAVTGELFF. For the CDR3, the DNA is TGCGCCAGCAGCTTTAGGGCGGTCACCGGGGAGCTGTTTTTT. Supplemented by reference TRBV5-1 and TRBJ2-2, the full variable domain reads KAGVTQTPRYLIKTRGQQVTLSCSPISGHRSVSWYQQTPGQGLQFLFEYFSETQRNKGNFPGRFSGRQFSNSRSEMNVSTLELGDSALYLCASSFRAVTGELFFGEGSRLTVL.